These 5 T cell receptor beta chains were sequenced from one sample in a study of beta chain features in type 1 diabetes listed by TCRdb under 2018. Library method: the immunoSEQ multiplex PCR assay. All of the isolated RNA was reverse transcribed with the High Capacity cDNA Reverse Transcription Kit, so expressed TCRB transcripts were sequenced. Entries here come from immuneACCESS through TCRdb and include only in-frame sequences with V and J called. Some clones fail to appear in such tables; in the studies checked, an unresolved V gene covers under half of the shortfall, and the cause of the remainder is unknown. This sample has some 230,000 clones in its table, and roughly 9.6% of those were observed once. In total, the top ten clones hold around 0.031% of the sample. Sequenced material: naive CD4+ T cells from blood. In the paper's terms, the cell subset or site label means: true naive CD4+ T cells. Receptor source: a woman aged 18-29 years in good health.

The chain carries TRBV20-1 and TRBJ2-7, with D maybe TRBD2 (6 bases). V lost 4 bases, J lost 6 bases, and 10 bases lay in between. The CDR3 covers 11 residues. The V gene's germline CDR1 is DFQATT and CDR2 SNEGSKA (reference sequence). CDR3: CSATLAREQYF. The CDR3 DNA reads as TGCAGTGCTACCCTAGCGCGCGAGCAGTACTTC.

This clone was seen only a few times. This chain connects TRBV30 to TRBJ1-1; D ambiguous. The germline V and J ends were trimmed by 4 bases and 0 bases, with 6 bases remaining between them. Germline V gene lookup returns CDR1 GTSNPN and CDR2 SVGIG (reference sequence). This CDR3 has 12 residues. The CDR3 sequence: CAWMRMNTEAFF. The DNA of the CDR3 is TGTGCCTGGATGAGAATGAACACTGAAGCTTTCTTT.

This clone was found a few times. CDR3 sequence reads: CASSPLAPRSSAGNTIYF. The CDR3 coding sequence is TGTGCCAGCTCACCACTCGCCCCGCGGTCCTCGGCTGGAAACACCATATATTTT. The chain recombines TRBV18 with TRBJ1-3; D is ambiguous. The CDR3 length is 18 residues. The V end was cut by 1 base, the J end by 2 bases, with 18 bases between. CDR1 is KGHSH and CDR2 is LQKENI in the germline V gene.

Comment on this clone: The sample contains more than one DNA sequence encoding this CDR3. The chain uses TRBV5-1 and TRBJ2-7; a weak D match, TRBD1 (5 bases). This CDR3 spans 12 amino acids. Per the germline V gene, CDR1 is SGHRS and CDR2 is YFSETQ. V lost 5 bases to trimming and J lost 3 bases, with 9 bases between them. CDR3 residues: CASSRDSYEQYF. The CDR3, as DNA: TGCGCCAGCAGTCGAGACAGCTACGAGCAGTACTTC.

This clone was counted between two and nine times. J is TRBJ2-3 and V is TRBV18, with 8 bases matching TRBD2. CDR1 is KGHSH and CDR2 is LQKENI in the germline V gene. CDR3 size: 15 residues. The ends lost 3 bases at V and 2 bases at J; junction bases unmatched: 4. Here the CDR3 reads CASSPRAGVTDTQYF. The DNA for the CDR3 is TGTGCCAGCTCACCGAGAGCGGGAGTCACAGATACGCAGTATTTT.